This T cell receptor (beta chain) stems from a study of human T cells and chemical hapten exposure. MiXCR, run by TCRdb on the RACE reads, gives a single entry per CDR3 protein. The data contain about 34,000 distinct CDR3 sequences, 5.5% of them singletons. CDR1 and CDR2 from the germline V gene are MNHNS and SASEGT. V was cut by 4 bases and J by 1 base, with 20 bases left in between. The CDR3 length is 17 residues. This clonotype was seen many times. Time point: healthy volunteer bleed at 6 weeks. The authors' total RNA extraction used unfractionated whole blood. Sequencing input: whole blood. This chain uses TRBV6-1 with TRBJ2-7; a possible D gene is TRBD2 (5 bases). This TCR derives from a human donor in good health. Some clones in this sample may be carry-over from other donors' samples. CDR3 amino acids: CASSGPVQASRSYEQYF. CDR3 bases: TGTGCCAGCAGTGGGCCCGTCCAGGCTAGCAGGTCCTACGAGCAGTACTTC.